This passage covers 22 T cell receptor beta chains from one sample sequenced in a study of blood T cell repertoires in COVID-19. The repertoire was sequenced with immunoSEQ multiplex PCR; TCRdb's copy has only in-frame clones and lacks some. The profile shows roughly 300,000 clones, 87% of them singletons. Material for sequencing was peripheral blood. These receptors were collected from a woman between 40 and 50 years old who had recovered from COVID-19.

The V and J genes are TRBV7-2 and TRBJ2-1; D may be TRBD1 (6 bases). The CDR3 spans 12 residues. Germline V gives CDR1 SGHTA, CDR2 FQGNSA. The V end was cut by 6 bases, the J end by 8 bases, with 11 bases between. Written as DNA, the CDR3 is TGTGCCAGCAGTTCAACAGGGTATGAGCAGTTCTTC. This translates into CASSSTGYEQFF.

V is TRBV9 and J is TRBJ1-1; 11 bases fit TRBD1. The CDR3 runs 16 residues. Losses at the gene ends were 1 base for V and 5 bases for J; bases not matched to a gene: 7. CDR1 and CDR2 from the germline V gene are SGDLS and YYNGEE. CDR3 region: CASSVQARDRGTEAFF. The CDR3 region has the DNA TGTGCCAGCAGCGTACAAGCAAGGGACAGGGGGACTGAAGCTTTCTTT.

The chain has TRBV4-3 and TRBJ1-5; TRBD1 agrees at 8 bases. The J segment lost 1 base and the V segment lost 0 bases, leaving 8 bases of the junction unmatched. Germline assignment: CDR1 LGHNA and CDR2 YSLEER. The CDR3 extends over 18 amino acids. This CDR3 reads CASSQDFGQGKSNQPQHF. DNA of the CDR3: TGCGCCAGCAGCCAAGATTTCGGACAGGGAAAAAGCAATCAGCCCCAGCATTTT.

The chain recombines TRBV29-1 with TRBJ2-1, with 12 bases that match TRBD2. Germline CDR1 SQVTM, CDR2 ANQGSEA. The CDR3 is 13 residues long. V was clipped by 7 bases and J by 6 bases; unmatched bases: 4. The CDR3 protein is CSASGGAVNEQFF. DNA of the CDR3: TGCAGCGCTAGCGGGGGGGCGGTCAATGAGCAGTTCTTC.

The V gene is TRBV10-3, the J gene TRBJ1-3, with a tentative D call TRBD1 (5 bases). The length of the CDR3 is 12 residues. In germline, CDR1 is ENHRY, CDR2 SYGVKD. Trimming cost V 8 bases and J 2 bases, with 7 bases left between them. The DNA of the CDR3 is TGTGCCATCGGGGGGGCTGGAAACACCATATATTTT. It encodes CAIGGAGNTIYF.

V usage is TRBV18 and J usage is TRBJ2-5; weak D call: TRBD1 (5 bases). The CDR3 loop spans 13 amino acids. V gave up 3 bases and J gave up 9 bases, with 14 bases separating them. The germline gives CDR1 KGHSH, CDR2 LQKENI. In DNA, the CDR3 is TGTGCCAGCTCACCCCGAGTGGAAGGGGCCCAGTACTTC. Translation: CASSPRVEGAQYF.

CDR3 coding DNA: TGTGCCAGCAGCTTAGTGGGGCCGACAGGGCTTGGTGGCTACACCTTC. Its protein is CASSLVGPTGLGGYTF. This chain links TRBV7-2 with TRBJ1-2, with 7 bases identical to TRBD1. Germline CDR1 and CDR2: SGHTA and FQGNSA. Trimming at V came to 1 base and at J to 7 bases, leaving 12 bases not matched to a gene. This CDR3 contains 16 residues.

The chain has TRBV27 and TRBJ2-7, with D perhaps matching TRBD2 (5 bases). Deletions cut 6 bases from V and 4 bases from J, with 19 bases between. From germline, CDR1 is MNHEY and CDR2 SMNVEV (reference sequence). CDR3 length: 15 residues. Here the CDR3 DNA reads TGTGCCAGCAGGCTAGAGGGCCCCCTGGGATACGAGCAGTACTTC. Its protein is CASRLEGPLGYEQYF.

The J gene is TRBJ1-5, the V gene TRBV6-2 or TRBV6-3, with D unclear. V lost 0 bases to trimming and J lost 2 bases, with 23 bases between them. The germline CDR1 and CDR2 sequences are MNHEY and SVGEGT. The CDR3 covers 20 residues. The CDR3 sequence is CASSYSSGRGQIWGNQPQHF. CDR3 nucleotides: TGTGCCAGCAGTTACTCGAGCGGCCGCGGGCAGATTTGGGGCAATCAGCCCCAGCATTTT.

This clone was seen a single time. The chain combines TRBV4-3 with TRBJ1-1, with a possible D match to TRBD1 (6 bases). The V end lost 3 bases, the J end lost 4 bases, and 9 bases lay between the germline ends. This CDR3 has 13 amino acids. From germline, CDR1 is LGHNA and CDR2 YSLEER. The DNA of the CDR3 is TGCGCCAGCAGCCAGCAACAGGGCACTGAAGCTTTCTTT. It is translated as CASSQQQGTEAFF.

This clone has a handful of counts. J is TRBJ2-7 and V is TRBV5-5; D remains ambiguous. V gave up 2 bases and J gave up 2 bases, with 11 bases separating them. The CDR3 consists of 14 residues. Germline V CDR1 and CDR2: SGHKS, YYEKEE (reference sequence). The CDR3 loop is CASSLVSGTYEQYF. As DNA, the CDR3 is TGTGCCAGCAGCTTAGTTTCGGGTACCTACGAGCAGTACTTC.

The chain joins TRBV6-5 to TRBJ1-2, with D possibly matching TRBD1 (6 bases). The CDR3 extends over 14 amino acids. Germline values: CDR1 MNHEY, CDR2 SVGAGI. Deletions cut 7 bases from V and 4 bases from J, with 16 bases between. CDR3 loop: CASMRHRDGYGYTF. As DNA, the CDR3 is TGTGCCAGCATGCGTCACAGGGATGGCTATGGCTACACCTTC.

This chain links TRBV27 with TRBJ2-2, with 12 bases fitting TRBD1. CDR3 length: 17 residues. Unmatched junction bases numbered 5, after V lost 3 bases and J lost 3 bases. The V gene's germline CDR1 is MNHEY and CDR2 SMNVEV (reference sequence). CDR3 sequence: CASSFLGTGGYTGELFF. The CDR3 DNA reads as TGTGCCAGCAGTTTCCTCGGGACAGGGGGCTACACCGGGGAGCTGTTTTTT.

The rearrangement joins TRBV12-3 or TRBV12-4 to TRBJ2-7; D perhaps matches TRBD1 (6 bases). V was pared by 4 bases and J by 2 bases, with 9 bases between. The CDR3 sequence is 13 residues long. CDR3 sequence reads: CASSSRGPYEQYF. The CDR3 DNA sequence: TGTGCCAGCAGTTCCAGGGGTCCCTACGAGCAGTACTTC.

The chain joins TRBV5-6 to TRBJ1-2; TRBD1 aligns across 7 bases. The V and J ends lost 1 base and 3 bases, in that order; junction bases with no gene match: 9. In germline, CDR1 is SGHDT, CDR2 YYEEEE. This CDR3 contains 16 residues. The CDR3 DNA reads as TGTGCCAGCAGCTTGTATTCCGGGACAGCATACTATGGCTACACCTTC. Its translation: CASSLYSGTAYYGYTF. The full variable domain, its missing parts supplied by reference TRBV5-6 and TRBJ1-2, is DAGVTQSPTHLIKTRGQQVTLRCSPKSGHDTVSWYQQALGQGPQFIFQYYEEEERQRGNFPDRFSGHQFPNYSSELNVNALLLGDSALYLCASSLYSGTAYYGYTFGSGTRLTVV.

The J gene is TRBJ2-2, the V gene TRBV6-5, with 8 positions matching TRBD2. V lost 10 bases and J lost 0; bases outside the gene matches: 4. Looked up from germline, CDR1 is MNHEY and CDR2 is SVGAGI. The CDR3 loop spans 14 amino acids. The CDR3 DNA is TGTGCCACGGGCGGGGGGACGAACACCGGGGAGCTGTTTTTT. This encodes CATGGGTNTGELFF.

V is TRBV6-5 and J is TRBJ2-1, with TRBD1 matching over 8 bases. The junction had 6 bases not matched to a gene; V was cut back by 6 bases and J by 5 bases. The germline CDR1 and CDR2 sequences are MNHEY and SVGAGI. The CDR3 loop spans 14 amino acids. CDR3 loop: CASSLDRADNEQFF. CDR3 nucleotide sequence: TGTGCCAGCAGCCTGGACAGGGCGGACAATGAGCAGTTCTTC.

V and J are TRBV6-6 and TRBJ2-2; D gene uncertain. Germline-derived CDR1 and CDR2 are MNHNY and SVGAGI (reference sequence). The length of the CDR3 is 13 residues. The V gene lost 7 bases and the J gene lost 4 bases, with 10 bases spanning the gap. CDR3 residues: CASTPVSTGELFF. CDR3 DNA sequence: TGTGCCAGCACCCCAGTAAGCACCGGGGAGCTGTTTTTT.

The chain joins TRBV15 to TRBJ2-3, with 8 bases lining up with TRBD2. Germline CDR1 LNHNV, CDR2 YYDKDF (reference sequence). The CDR3 runs 17 residues. Germline trimming cut 1 base from V and 1 base from J; bases unmatched to any gene: 7. The CDR3 protein is CATSRAPLTSGTDTQYF. The CDR3 coding sequence is TGTGCCACCAGCAGAGCCCCCTTGACTAGCGGCACAGATACGCAGTATTTT.

This CDR3 is CASSEQGAGYTF. The DNA of the CDR3 is TGTGCCAGCAGTGAACAGGGGGCCGGCTACACCTTC. The J gene is TRBJ1-2, the V gene TRBV6-1; 8 bases align to TRBD1. CDR3 length equals 12 residues. Germline values: CDR1 MNHNS, CDR2 SASEGT. V dropped 2 bases and J dropped 8; count of bases not matched to a gene: 1.

The rearrangement uses TRBV5-1 and TRBJ2-5; 9 nucleotides line up with TRBD1. The CDR3 has 14 amino acids. From germline, CDR1 is SGHRS and CDR2 YFSETQ. The J segment lost 5 bases and the V segment lost 4 bases, leaving 6 bases of the junction unmatched. The DNA of the CDR3 is TGCGCCAGCAGCCGTACAGGGGGCCGGGAGACCCAGTACTTC. It is translated as CASSRTGGRETQYF.

The rearrangement uses TRBV30 and TRBJ1-3, with D possibly being TRBD1 (6 bases). The CDR3 is 16 amino acids. The V end was cut by 3 bases, the J end by 0 bases, with 15 bases between. CDR1 and CDR2 from the germline V gene are GTSNPN and SVGIG (reference sequence). Here the CDR3 reads CAWSAGVISSGNTIYF. CDR3 in DNA: TGTGCCTGGAGCGCAGGGGTAATTAGCTCTGGAAACACCATATATTTT.